The clone carrying this TCR beta chain was recorded once. In terms of age and location, participants ranged from roughly 18 to 95 years and lived in fewer than 30 US areas. Cohort 3 donors counted as recovered after two negative PCRs, clearance, or resolved symptoms. The CDR3 contains 14 residues. CDR1 SNHLY and CDR2 FYNNEI come from the germline V gene. With 4 bases removed from V and 5 bases from J, the gap between germline ends came to 12 bases. The method was immunoSEQ multiplex PCR; TCRdb's version includes in-frame clones alone and lacks a portion of them. The table shows about 46,000 clones, with roughly nine tenths occurring only once. The entry originates in a study of blood T cell repertoires in COVID-19. For the study at large: There were acute and convalescent COVID-19 samples, and they came from the United States, Italy and Spain. Sample material is recorded as cDNA or gDNA derived from T cells, B-cell-depleted T cells, or PBMCs.

The rearrangement uses TRBV2 and TRBJ1-5, with D possibly matching TRBD1 (6 bases). The clonotype was recovered from a woman aged 45-60 years who had recovered from COVID-19. Sequencing was performed on PBMCs or T cells enriched from blood (not recorded which). The CDR3 nucleotides are TGTGCCAGCAGTGTTTTGCCAGGGGATCAGCCCCAGCATTTT. This codes for CASSVLPGDQPQHF.